The subject of this entry is one T cell receptor (beta chain). These data come from a study of blood T cell repertoires in COVID-19. In the study overall: Sources were T cells, B-cell-depleted T cells, or PBMCs; the material itself was cDNA or gDNA.

Methods used by the authors: Reference gene primers were amplified, and this amplification served to estimate nucleated cell counts. The repertoire was sequenced with immunoSEQ multiplex PCR; TCRdb's copy has only in-frame clones and lacks some. V and J calls and clone size follow that table, whereas D and trimming were derived from the DNA. The sample yields more than 85,000 clones, 82% seen once. Germline trimming cut 0 bases from V and 13 bases from J; bases unmatched to any gene: 7. Germline assignment: CDR1 LGHDT and CDR2 YNNKEL (reference sequence). The CDR3 is 13 amino acids. The clonotype was recovered from a woman aged 60-75 years with acute or convalescent COVID-19. V and J are TRBV3-1 (or the pseudogene TRBV3-2) and TRBJ2-3, with 7 bases matching TRBD1. Specimen: peripheral blood. CDR3 nucleotides: TGTGCCAGCAGCCAAGATTATCGGACAGGAAAGTATTTT. Residues: CASSQDYRTGKYF.